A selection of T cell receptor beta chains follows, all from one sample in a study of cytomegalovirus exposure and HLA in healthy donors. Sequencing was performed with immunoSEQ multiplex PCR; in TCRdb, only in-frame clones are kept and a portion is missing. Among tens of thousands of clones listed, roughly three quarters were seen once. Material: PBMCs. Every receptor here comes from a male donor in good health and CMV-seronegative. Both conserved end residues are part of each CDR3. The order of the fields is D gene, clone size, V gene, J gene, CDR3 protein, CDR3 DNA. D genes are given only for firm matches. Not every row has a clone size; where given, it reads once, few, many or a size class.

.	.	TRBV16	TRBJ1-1	CASSHWGGTEAFF	TGTGCCAGCAGCCATTGGGGGGGCACTGAAGCTTTCTTT
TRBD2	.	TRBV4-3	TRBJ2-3	CASSQDSAGVSGDTQYF	TGCGCCAGCAGCCAAGATTCAGCGGGAGTTTCGGGAGATACGCAGTATTTT
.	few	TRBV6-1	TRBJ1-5	CATSGQQNQPQHF	TGTGCCACTAGCGGACAGCAAAATCAGCCCCAGCATTTT
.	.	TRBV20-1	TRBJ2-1	CSVGGQFF	TGCAGTGTGGGAGGGCAGTTCTTC
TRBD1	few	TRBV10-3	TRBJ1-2	CAISEATTGNYGYTF	TGTGCCATCAGTGAGGCGACGACAGGGAACTATGGCTACACCTTC
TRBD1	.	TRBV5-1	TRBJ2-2	CASSYLTGSSTGELFF	TGCGCCAGCAGCTACCTGACAGGGTCAAGCACCGGGGAGCTGTTTTTT
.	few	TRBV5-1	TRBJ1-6	CASSTAMQSSSSSPPLHF	TGCGCCAGCAGTACCGCCATGCAGTCGTCGTCATCCAGTCCACCCCTCCACTTT
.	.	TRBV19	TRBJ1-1	CASNQGPSRDEAFF	TGTGCCAGTAATCAGGGCCCCTCCAGGGATGAAGCTTTCTTT
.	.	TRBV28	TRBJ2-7	CASSPPDHSFYEQYF	TGTGCCAGCAGCCCCCCCGATCATAGTTTCTACGAGCAGTACTTC
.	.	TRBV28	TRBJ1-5	CASSPPTNNQPQHF	TGTGCCAGCAGTCCCCCGACAAACAATCAGCCCCAGCATTTT
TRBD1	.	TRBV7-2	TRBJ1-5	CASSFDRGGQPQHF	TGTGCCAGCAGCTTCGACAGGGGCGGGCAGCCCCAGCATTTT
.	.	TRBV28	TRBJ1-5	CASTMGRGGGNQPQHF	TGTGCCAGCACCATGGGGCGGGGGGGTGGGAATCAGCCCCAGCATTTT
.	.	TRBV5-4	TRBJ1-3	CASSQGTGNTIYF	TGTGCCAGCAGTCAGGGTACTGGAAACACCATATATTTT
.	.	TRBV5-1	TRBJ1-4	CASSFDSATNEKLFF	TGCGCCAGCAGCTTTGACAGTGCAACTAATGAAAAACTGTTTTTT
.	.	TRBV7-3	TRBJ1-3	CASSPQPGGATGNTIYF	TGTGCCAGCAGCCCCCAACCGGGAGGGGCGACTGGAAACACCATATATTTT
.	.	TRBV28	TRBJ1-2	CASINGYYGYTF	TGTGCCAGCATAAACGGGTACTATGGCTACACCTTC
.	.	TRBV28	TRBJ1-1	CASSYQANTEAFF	TGTGCCAGCAGTTACCAGGCGAACACTGAAGCTTTCTTT
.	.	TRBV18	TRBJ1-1	CASSPDSDEAFF	TGTGCCAGCTCACCCGACAGTGATGAAGCTTTCTTT
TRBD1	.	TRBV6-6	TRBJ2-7	CASTEHPDRVDEQYF	TGTGCCAGCACCGAACATCCCGACAGGGTTGACGAGCAGTACTTC
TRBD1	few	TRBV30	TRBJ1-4	CAWGTGATNEKLFF	TGTGCCTGGGGGACAGGCGCAACTAATGAAAAACTGTTTTTT
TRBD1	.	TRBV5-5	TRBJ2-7	CASSTAGTADEQYF	TGTGCCAGCAGCACTGCCGGGACAGCAGACGAGCAGTACTTC
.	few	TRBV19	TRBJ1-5	CASSIRDSNQPQHF	TGTGCCAGTAGTATCAGGGATAGCAATCAGCCCCAGCATTTT
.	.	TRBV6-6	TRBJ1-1	CASTDTGENTEAFF	TGTGCCAGCACCGACACGGGAGAAAACACTGAAGCTTTCTTT
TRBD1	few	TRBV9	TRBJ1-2	CASSGAGTGYGYTF	TGTGCCAGCAGCGGCGCCGGGACAGGCTATGGCTACACCTTC
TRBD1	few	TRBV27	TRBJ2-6	CASSLSGGALGANVLTF	TGTGCCAGCAGTTTGTCAGGGGGCGCGCTTGGGGCCAACGTCCTGACTTTC
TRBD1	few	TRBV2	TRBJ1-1	CASSQIAGGNTEAFF	TGTGCCAGCAGTCAGATCGCAGGGGGAAACACTGAAGCTTTCTTT
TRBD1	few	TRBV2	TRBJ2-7	CASSDQTGTYEQYF	TGTGCCAGCAGTGACCAGACAGGGACCTACGAGCAGTACTTC
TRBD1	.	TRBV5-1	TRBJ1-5	CASSQGQGKNQPQHF	TGCGCCAGCAGCCAGGGACAGGGGAAGAATCAGCCCCAGCATTTT
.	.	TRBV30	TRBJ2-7	CAWSVRGMEQYF	TGTGCCTGGAGTGTACGAGGGATGGAGCAGTACTTC
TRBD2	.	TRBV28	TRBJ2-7	CASKGTSGSYEQYF	TGTGCCAGCAAAGGGACTAGCGGGAGTTACGAGCAGTACTTC
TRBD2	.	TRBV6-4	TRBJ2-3	CASSEAGGPTDTQYF	TGTGCCAGCAGTGAAGCGGGGGGGCCCACAGATACGCAGTATTTT
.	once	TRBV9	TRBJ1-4	CASSVGAGVNEKLFF	TGTGCCAGCAGCGTAGGGGCAGGGGTTAATGAAAAACTGTTTTTT
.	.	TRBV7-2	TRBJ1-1	CASSFGARATYTEAFF	TGTGCCAGCAGCTTCGGAGCGCGGGCCACCTACACTGAAGCTTTCTTT
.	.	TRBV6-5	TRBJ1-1	CASKSVGDTEAFF	TGTGCCAGCAAGTCAGTAGGGGACACTGAAGCTTTCTTT
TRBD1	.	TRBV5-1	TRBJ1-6	CASSLTTGTDNSPLHF	TGCGCCAGCAGCTTGACAACCGGGACAGATAATTCACCCCTCCACTTT
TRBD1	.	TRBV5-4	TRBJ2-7	CASSLGTGMYEQYF	TGTGCCAGCAGCTTGGGGACAGGGATGTACGAGCAGTACTTC
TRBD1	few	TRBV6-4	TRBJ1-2	CASSGTVNGGGYTF	TGTGCCAGCAGCGGGACAGTCAATGGGGGTGGCTACACCTTC
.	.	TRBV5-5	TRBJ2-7	CASSFRGTYEQYF	TGTGCCAGCAGCTTCAGGGGAACCTACGAGCAGTACTTC
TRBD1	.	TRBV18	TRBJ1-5	CASSRGQGTEPQHF	TGTGCCAGCTCTCGCGGACAGGGGACGGAGCCCCAGCATTTT
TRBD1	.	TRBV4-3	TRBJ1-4	CASSHRPGQTNEKLFF	TGCGCCAGCAGCCACCGACCGGGACAGACTAATGAAAAACTGTTTTTT
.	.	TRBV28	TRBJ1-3	CASSLSVVSGNTIYF	TGTGCCAGCAGTTTATCCGTAGTAAGTGGAAACACCATATATTTT
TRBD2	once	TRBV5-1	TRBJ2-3	CASSFSTSGDTQYF	TGCGCCAGCAGCTTCAGTACTAGCGGCGATACGCAGTATTTT
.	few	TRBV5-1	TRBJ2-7	CASSPPRSYEQYF	TGCGCCAGCAGCCCCCCCCGCTCCTACGAGCAGTACTTC
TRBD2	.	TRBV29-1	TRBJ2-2	CSVGGTSGVGELFF	TGCAGCGTTGGAGGGACTAGCGGTGTAGGGGAGCTGTTTTTT
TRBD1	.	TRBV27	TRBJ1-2	CASSLVGQGNYGYTF	TGTGCCAGCAGTTTGGTGGGACAGGGAAACTATGGCTACACCTTC
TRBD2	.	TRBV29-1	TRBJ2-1	CSVEYSASGYNEQFF	TGCAGCGTTGAATATTCGGCTAGCGGTTACAATGAGCAGTTCTTC
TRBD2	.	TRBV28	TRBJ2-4	CASSISGRAKNIQYF	TGTGCCAGCAGTATAAGCGGGAGGGCCAAAAACATTCAGTACTTC
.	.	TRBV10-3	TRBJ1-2	CAISGQGSNYGYTF	TGTGCCATCAGTGGGCAGGGGAGTAACTATGGCTACACCTTC
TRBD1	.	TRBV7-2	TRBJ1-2	CASSLGGANGYTF	TGTGCCAGCAGCCTAGGGGGCGCGAATGGCTACACCTTC
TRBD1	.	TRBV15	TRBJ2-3	CATSKQSGTGTDTQYF	TGTGCCACCAGCAAACAATCCGGGACAGGCACAGATACGCAGTATTTT
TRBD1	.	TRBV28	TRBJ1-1	CASSPGQGRTEAFF	TGTGCCAGCAGCCCTGGACAGGGGAGGACTGAAGCTTTCTTT
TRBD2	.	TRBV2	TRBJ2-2	CASSETSGDTGELFF	TGTGCCAGCAGTGAGACTAGCGGGGACACCGGGGAGCTGTTTTTT